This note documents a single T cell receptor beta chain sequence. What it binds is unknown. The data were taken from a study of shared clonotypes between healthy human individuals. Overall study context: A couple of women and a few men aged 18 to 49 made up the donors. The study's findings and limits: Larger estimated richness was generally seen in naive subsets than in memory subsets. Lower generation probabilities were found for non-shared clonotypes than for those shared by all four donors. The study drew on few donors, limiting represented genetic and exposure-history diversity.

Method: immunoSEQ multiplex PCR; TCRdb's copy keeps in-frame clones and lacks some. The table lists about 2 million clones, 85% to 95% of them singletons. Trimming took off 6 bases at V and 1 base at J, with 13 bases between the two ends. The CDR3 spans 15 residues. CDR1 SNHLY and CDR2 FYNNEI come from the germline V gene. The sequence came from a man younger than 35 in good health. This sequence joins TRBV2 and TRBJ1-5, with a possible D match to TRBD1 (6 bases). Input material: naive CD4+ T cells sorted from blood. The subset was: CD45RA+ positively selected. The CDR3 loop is CASSPTGTSNQPQHF. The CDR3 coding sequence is TGTGCCAGCAGCCCCACAGGGACCAGCAATCAGCCCCAGCATTTT. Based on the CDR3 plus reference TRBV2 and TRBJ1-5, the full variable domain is EPEVTQTPSHQVTQMGQEVILRCVPISNHLYFYWYRQILGQKVEFLVSFYNNEISEKSEIFDDQFSVERPDGSNFTLKIRSTKLEDSAMYFCASSPTGTSNQPQHFGDGTRLSIL.